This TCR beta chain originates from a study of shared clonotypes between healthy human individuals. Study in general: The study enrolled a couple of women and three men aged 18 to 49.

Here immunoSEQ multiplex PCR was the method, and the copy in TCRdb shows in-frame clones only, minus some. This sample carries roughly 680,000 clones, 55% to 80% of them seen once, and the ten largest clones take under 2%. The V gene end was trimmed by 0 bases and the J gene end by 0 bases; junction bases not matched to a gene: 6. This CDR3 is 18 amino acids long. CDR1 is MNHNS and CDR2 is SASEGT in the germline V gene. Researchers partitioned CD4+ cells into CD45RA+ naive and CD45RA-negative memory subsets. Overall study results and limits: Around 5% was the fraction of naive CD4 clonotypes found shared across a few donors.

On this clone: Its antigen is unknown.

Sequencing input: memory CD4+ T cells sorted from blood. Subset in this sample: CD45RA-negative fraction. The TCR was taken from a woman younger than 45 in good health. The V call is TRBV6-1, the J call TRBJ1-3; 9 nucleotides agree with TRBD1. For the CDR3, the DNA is TGTGCCAGCAGTGAAGCTCCGGGACAGGGTTACTCTGGAAACACCATATATTTT. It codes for CASSEAPGQGYSGNTIYF.